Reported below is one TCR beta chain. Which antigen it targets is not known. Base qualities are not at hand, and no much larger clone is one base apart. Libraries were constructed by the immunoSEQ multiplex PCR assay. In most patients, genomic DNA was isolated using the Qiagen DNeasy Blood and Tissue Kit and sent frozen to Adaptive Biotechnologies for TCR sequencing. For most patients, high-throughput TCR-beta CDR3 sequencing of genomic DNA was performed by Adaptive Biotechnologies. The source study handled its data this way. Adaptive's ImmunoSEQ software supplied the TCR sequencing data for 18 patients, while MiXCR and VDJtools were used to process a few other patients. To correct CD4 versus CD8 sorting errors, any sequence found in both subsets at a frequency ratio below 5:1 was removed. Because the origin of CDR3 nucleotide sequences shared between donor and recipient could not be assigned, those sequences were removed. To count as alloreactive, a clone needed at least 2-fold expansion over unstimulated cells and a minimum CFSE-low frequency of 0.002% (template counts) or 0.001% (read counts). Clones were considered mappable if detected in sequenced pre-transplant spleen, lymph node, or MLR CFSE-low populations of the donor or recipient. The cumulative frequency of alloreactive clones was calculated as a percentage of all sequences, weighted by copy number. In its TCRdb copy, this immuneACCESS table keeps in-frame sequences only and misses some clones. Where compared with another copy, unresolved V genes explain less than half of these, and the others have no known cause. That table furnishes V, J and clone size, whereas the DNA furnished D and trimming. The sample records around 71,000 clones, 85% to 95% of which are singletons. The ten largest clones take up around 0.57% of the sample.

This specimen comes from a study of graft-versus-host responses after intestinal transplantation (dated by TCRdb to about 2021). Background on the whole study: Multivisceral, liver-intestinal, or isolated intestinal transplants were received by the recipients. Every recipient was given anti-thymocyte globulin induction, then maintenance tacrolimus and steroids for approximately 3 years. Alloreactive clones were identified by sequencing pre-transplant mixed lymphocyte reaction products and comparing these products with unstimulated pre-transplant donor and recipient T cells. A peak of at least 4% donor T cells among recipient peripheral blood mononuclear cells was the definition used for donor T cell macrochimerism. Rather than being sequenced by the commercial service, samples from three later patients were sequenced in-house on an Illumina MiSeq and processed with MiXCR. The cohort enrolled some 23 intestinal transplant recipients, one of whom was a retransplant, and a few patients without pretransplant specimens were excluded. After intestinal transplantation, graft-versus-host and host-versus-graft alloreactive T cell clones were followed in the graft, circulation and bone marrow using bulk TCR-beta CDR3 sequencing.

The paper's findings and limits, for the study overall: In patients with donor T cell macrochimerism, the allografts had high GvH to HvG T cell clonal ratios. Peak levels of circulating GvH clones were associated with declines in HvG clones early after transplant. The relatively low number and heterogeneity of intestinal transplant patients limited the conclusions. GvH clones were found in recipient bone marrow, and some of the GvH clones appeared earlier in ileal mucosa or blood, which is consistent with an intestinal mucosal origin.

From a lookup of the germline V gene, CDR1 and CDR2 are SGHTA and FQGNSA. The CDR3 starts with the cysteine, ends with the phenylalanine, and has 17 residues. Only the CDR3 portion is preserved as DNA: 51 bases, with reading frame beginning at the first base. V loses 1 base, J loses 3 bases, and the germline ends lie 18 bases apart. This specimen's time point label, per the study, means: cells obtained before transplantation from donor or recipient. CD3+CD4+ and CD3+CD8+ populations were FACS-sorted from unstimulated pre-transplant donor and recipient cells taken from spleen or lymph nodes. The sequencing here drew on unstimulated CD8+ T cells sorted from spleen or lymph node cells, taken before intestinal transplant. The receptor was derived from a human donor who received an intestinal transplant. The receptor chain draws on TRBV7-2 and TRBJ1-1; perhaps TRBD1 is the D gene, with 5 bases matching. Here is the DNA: TGTGCCAGCAGCTTAGTGGGGGGGTACAGTTCCTACACTGAAGCTTTCTTT. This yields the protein CASSLVGGYSSYTEAFF.